Presented here are 21 T cell receptor beta chains from one specimen sequenced in a study of cytomegalovirus exposure and HLA in healthy donors (dated by TCRdb to 2016 to 2017). Library generation was performed with the immunoSEQ multiplex PCR assay. A mixture of 60 forward primers for TCR Vbeta segments and 13 reverse primers for TCR Jbeta segments was used in the multiplex PCR. Drawn from immuneACCESS, this table holds only the in-frame rearrangements with V and J called that TCRdb kept. Clones are partly lost; checked studies trace under half to an unresolved V gene and leave the rest unexplained. The sample data list around 130,000 clones, and roughly 90% of these were observed just once. The ten largest clonotypes hold around 0.51% of the sample. The sample consisted of PBMCs. These receptor sequences come from a woman between 35 and 50 years old in good health and CMV-seronegative.

The V call is TRBV29-1, the J call TRBJ2-7; 10 bases line up with TRBD1. V shed 5 bases and J 3 bases; nucleotides not matched to a gene: 4. The germline CDR1 and CDR2 sequences are SQVTM and ANQGSEA. This CDR3 has 13 residues. CDR3 protein: CSVTRDRGYEQYF. Here the CDR3 DNA reads TGCAGCGTTACCCGGGACAGGGGCTACGAGCAGTACTTC.

The chain links TRBV6-1 to TRBJ1-1, with D perhaps matching TRBD1 (5 bases). The CDR3 consists of 15 residues. Germline CDR1 reads MNHNS; CDR2 reads SASEGT. V was pared by 3 bases and J by 6 bases, with 17 bases between. The CDR3 sequence: CASSDRPGLRAEAFF. For the CDR3, the DNA is TGTGCCAGCAGTGACCGTCCAGGGTTAAGGGCTGAAGCTTTCTTT.

The chain has TRBV7-9 and TRBJ2-5; 7 bases agree with TRBD2. Germline CDR1 SEHNR, CDR2 FQNEAQ (reference sequence). CDR3 size: 18 residues. V lost 4 bases, J lost 4 bases, and 18 bases stayed unmatched. The CDR3 loop is CASSSNRWGTRGVETQYF. CDR3 coding DNA: TGTGCCAGCAGCTCCAATAGGTGGGGGACTCGGGGGGTAGAGACCCAGTACTTC.

The chain employs TRBV10-1 and TRBJ2-3; 9 bases agree with TRBD1. Germline CDR1 is WNHNN and CDR2 is SYGVQD (reference sequence). V was clipped by 3 bases and J by 7 bases; unmatched bases: 8. The CDR3 has 15 residues. This CDR3 reads CASSDNRGQVNTQYF. The CDR3 nucleotides read TGCGCCAGCAGTGATAACAGGGGGCAGGTAAATACGCAGTATTTT.

The chain carries TRBV27 and TRBJ2-3; TRBD2 matches at 10 bases. The CDR3 totals 14 residues. Germline V CDR1 and CDR2: MNHEY, SMNVEV (reference sequence). The V and J ends lost 5 bases and 11 bases, in that order; junction bases with no gene match: 10. CDR3 sequence reads: CASSPGTSVNEQYF. CDR3 in DNA: TGTGCCAGCAGTCCCGGGACTAGCGTCAACGAGCAGTATTTT.

The V call is TRBV9, the J call TRBJ1-4, with a tentative D call TRBD1 (5 bases). Trimming removed 4 bases from V and 4 bases from J, with 17 bases in between. The CDR3 is made up of 16 amino acids. The germline V gene encodes CDR1 SGDLS and CDR2 YYNGEE. The CDR3 region is CASSPLSGGGNEKLFF. CDR3 bases: TGTGCCAGCAGCCCCCTCTCGGGCGGGGGTAATGAAAAACTGTTTTTT.

The rearrangement joins TRBV6-5 to TRBJ2-1; a weak D match, TRBD2 (6 bases). The CDR3 contains 15 residues. V lost 4 bases, J lost 5 bases, and 15 bases lay in between. Germline-derived CDR1 and CDR2 are MNHEY and SVGAGI. The CDR3 DNA reads TGTGCCAGCAGTTTATCGGGACGGGGGAACAATGAGCAGTTCTTC. Its protein is CASSLSGRGNNEQFF.

In its sample, this clone was seen once. The V call is TRBV10-2, the J call TRBJ2-1; 10 bases align to TRBD2. CDR3 length: 15 residues. Trimming removed 6 bases from V and 10 bases from J; junction bases left unmatched: 12. Germline V gene data show CDR1 as WSHSY and CDR2 as SAAADI. For the CDR3, the DNA is TGCGCCAGCAGCGAGAGGCTAGCGGGAGCCGGGGAGCAGTTCTTC. Translated, it gives CASSERLAGAGEQFF.

The gene calls are TRBV7-9 and TRBJ2-2; TRBD1 matches 9 bases. The V segment lost 4 bases and the J segment 6 bases; nucleotides outside the gene matches: 3. Germline V gene data show CDR1 as SEHNR and CDR2 as FQNEAQ (reference sequence). The CDR3 runs 14 residues. CDR3 amino acids: CASSSDRGAGELFF. The CDR3 DNA is TGTGCCAGCAGCTCGGACAGGGGAGCCGGGGAGCTGTTTTTT.

This rearrangement joins TRBV7-2 to TRBJ2-7; 9 bases map to TRBD2. Germline V CDR1 and CDR2: SGHTA, FQGNSA. The CDR3 length is 13 residues. J gave up 7 bases and V 5 bases, and 6 bases lay outside the gene matches. CDR3 sequence: CASSLGLAWEQYF. CDR3 nucleotide sequence: TGTGCCAGCAGCCTTGGACTAGCGTGGGAGCAGTACTTC.

The V and J genes are TRBV7-8 and TRBJ2-7, with TRBD1 as a possible D gene (5 bases). The CDR3 has 13 residues. Germline V CDR1 and CDR2: SGHVS, FQNEAQ. Trimming left V 8 bases short and J 7 bases short, with 18 bases between. CDR3 sequence (DNA): TGTGCCAGCTCTGGCAGGGCAGTCGGGGAGCAGTACTTC. This encodes CASSGRAVGEQYF. Looking up the rest from reference TRBV7-8 and TRBJ2-7 gives the full variable domain: GAGVSQSPRYKVAKRGQDVALRCDPISGHVSLFWYQQALGQGPEFLTYFQNEAQLDKSGLPSDRFFAERPEGSVSTLKIQRTQQEDSAVYLCASSGRAVGEQYFGPGTRLTVT.

J is TRBJ2-3 and V is TRBV29-1; 11 bases fit TRBD2. The germline gives CDR1 SQVTM, CDR2 ANQGSEA. The trim removed 4 bases at V and 3 bases at J, leaving 0 bases unmatched. The CDR3 length is 13 residues. CDR3 DNA sequence: TGCAGCGTTGTAGCGGGAGGGACAGATACGCAGTATTTT. It is translated as CSVVAGGTDTQYF.

As regards this clone: The same CDR3 is also encoded by other DNA sequences in this sample. The chain combines TRBV18 with TRBJ2-7; maybe TRBD2 (5 bases). V lost 6 bases to trimming and J lost 3 bases, with 15 bases between them. Germline CDR1 KGHSH, CDR2 LQKENI. This CDR3 spans 14 amino acids. The CDR3 is CASSPRALNYEQYF. CDR3 DNA sequence: TGTGCCAGCTCCCCGCGGGCTCTAAACTACGAGCAGTACTTC.

Concerning this clone: Germline is not matched at one junction end, which may reflect a read error. J is TRBJ1-1 and V is TRBV7-9; a possible D gene is TRBD1 (6 bases). Germline lookup yields CDR1 SEHNR and CDR2 FQNEAQ (reference sequence). This CDR3 spans 11 amino acids. For the CDR3, the DNA is TGTTCCAGCAGCTCCGACAGGGAAGCTTTCTTT. It codes for CSSSSDREAFF.

This chain uses TRBV5-1 with TRBJ2-3; 13 positions agree with TRBD2. The CDR3 loop spans 15 amino acids. CDR1 is SGHRS, CDR2 YFSETQ, per germline. V was pared by 4 bases and J by 4 bases, with 3 bases of the junction left unmatched. CDR3 residues: CASSMGLAGSDTQYF. Written as DNA, the CDR3 is TGCGCCAGCAGCATGGGACTAGCGGGATCAGATACGCAGTATTTT.

The CDR3 loop is CASSSVVGVEGYTF. CDR3 bases: TGCGCCAGCAGCTCCGTTGTAGGGGTAGAAGGCTACACCTTC. The chain has TRBV10-2 and TRBJ1-2, with D perhaps TRBD1 (5 bases). V shed 6 bases and J shed 8 bases, with 19 bases lying between them. Germline V CDR1 and CDR2: WSHSY, SAAADI. The CDR3 totals 14 residues.

The rearrangement links TRBV2 to TRBJ1-2, with D tentatively TRBD1 (5 bases). There are 14 residues in the CDR3. Trimming shortened V by 2 bases and J by 4 bases, and 11 bases separated the two germline ends. In germline, CDR1 is SNHLY, CDR2 FYNNEI. The CDR3 DNA is TGTGCCAGCAGTGAATTGGGGCAGCTCTATGGCTACACCTTC. Encoded protein: CASSELGQLYGYTF.

The chain employs TRBV6-1 and TRBJ2-7, with TRBD1 matching 7 bases. Germline trimming cut 4 bases from V and 5 bases from J; bases unmatched to any gene: 11. This CDR3 has 15 amino acids. From germline, CDR1 is MNHNS and CDR2 SASEGT. The CDR3 sequence: CASSGRQGFVNEQYF. DNA for the CDR3: TGTGCCAGCAGTGGAAGACAGGGATTCGTCAACGAGCAGTACTTC.

The gene calls are TRBV7-9 and TRBJ1-5; TRBD1 is a possible D gene (6 bases). Germline loops: CDR1 SEHNR, CDR2 FQNEAQ (reference sequence). V gave up 5 bases and J gave up 5 bases, with 16 bases separating them. The CDR3 contains 15 residues. The CDR3 DNA sequence: TGTGCCAGCAGCCCCGGGGGGGGGCTGGATCAGCCCCAGCATTTT. This sequence encodes CASSPGGGLDQPQHF. The variable domain in full, with the rest retrieved from reference TRBV7-9 and TRBJ1-5, is DTGVSQNPRHKITKRGQNVTFRCDPISEHNRLYWYRQTLGQGPEFLTYFQNEAQLEKSRLLSDRFSAERPKGSFSTLEIQRTEQGDSAMYLCASSPGGGLDQPQHFGDGTRLSIL.

The chain carries TRBV5-4 and TRBJ2-2, with D possibly matching TRBD1 (5 bases). This CDR3 spans 14 amino acids. V lost 5 bases to trimming and J lost 1 base, with 9 bases between them. Germline V gene data show CDR1 as SGHNT and CDR2 as YYREEE (reference sequence). The CDR3 DNA follows: TGTGCCAGCAGATTAGACAGGAACACCGGGGAGCTGTTTTTT. This translates into CASRLDRNTGELFF. The whole variable domain, filled in from reference TRBV5-4 and TRBJ2-2, reads ETGVTQSPTHLIKTRGQQVTLRCSSQSGHNTVSWYQQALGQGPQFIFQYYREEENGRGNFPPRFSGLQFPNYSSELNVNALELDDSALYLCASRLDRNTGELFFGEGSRLTVL.

The chain uses TRBV21-1 and TRBJ1-3. TRBV21-1 is marked as a pseudogene. The CDR3 loop spans 14 amino acids. For the CDR3, the DNA is TGTGCCAGCAGGGAAGGGAGCTCTGGAAACACCATATATTTT. Protein sequence: CASREGSSGNTIYF.